The 24 T cell receptor beta chains below were found in one sample sequenced in a study of shared clonotypes between healthy human individuals. TCRdb's copy holds only in-frame clones and misses some; the assay was immunoSEQ multiplex PCR. The sample has hundreds of thousands of clones, about 74% seen once. Sample: memory CD4+ T cells sorted from blood. Subset indicated: CD45RA-negative fraction. The receptors originated from a woman aged 25 to 39 in good health.

This chain joins TRBV6-1 and TRBJ1-1, with unresolved D. The V end lost 8 bases, the J end lost 1 base, and 14 bases lay between the germline ends. CDR1 MNHNS and CDR2 SASEGT come from the germline V gene. This CDR3 region has 14 residues. The CDR3 reads CASLVNWRNTEAFF. CDR3 sequence (DNA): TGTGCCAGCCTGGTGAACTGGAGGAACACTGAAGCTTTCTTT.

The J gene is TRBJ2-7, the V gene TRBV18; TRBD2 matches at 8 bases. The CDR3 is made up of 15 amino acids. The junction had 7 bases not matched to a gene; V was cut back by 4 bases and J by 2 bases. Germline V CDR1 and CDR2: KGHSH, LQKENI. The CDR3: CASSRVTSETYEQYF. Written as DNA, the CDR3 is TGTGCCAGCTCACGAGTGACTAGCGAAACCTACGAGCAGTACTTC.

This clone turned up a few times. This chain links TRBV10-3 with TRBJ2-7; TRBD2 aligns across 12 bases. J lost 5 bases, V lost 11 bases, and 4 bases had no gene match. The CDR3 sequence is 12 residues long. The germline gives CDR1 ENHRY, CDR2 SYGVKD. The CDR3 coding sequence is TGTGCCGTAGGACTAGCGGGAAACGAGCAGTACTTC. It translates to CAVGLAGNEQYF.

This clone ranks as medium-sized. This chain links TRBV19 with TRBJ2-1; D perhaps matches TRBD2 (5 bases). This CDR3 region has 14 residues. The germline V and J ends were trimmed by 5 bases and 3 bases, with 11 bases remaining between them. Germline V gene sequence: CDR1 LNHDA, CDR2 SQIVND (reference sequence). The CDR3 bases are TGTGCCAGTAGTCCCAGGACTTTCTACAATGAGCAGTTCTTC. As protein: CASSPRTFYNEQFF.

V usage is TRBV28 and J usage is TRBJ1-1; D unresolved. V shed 6 bases and J shed 0 bases, with 17 bases lying between them. There are 16 residues in the CDR3. Germline loops: CDR1 MDHEN, CDR2 SYDVKM. The DNA of the CDR3 is TGTGCCAGCAGACAACAACGGGAACGGATGAACACTGAAGCTTTCTTT. This codes for CASRQQRERMNTEAFF.

Details on this clone: Other DNA sequences in the sample encode the same CDR3. This chain uses TRBV6-5 with TRBJ1-2; D possibly corresponds to TRBD1 (6 bases). The ends were cut back, 6 bases at V and 0 bases at J, with 8 bases in the middle. The CDR3 is made up of 13 amino acids. The germline CDR1 and CDR2 sequences are MNHEY and SVGAGI. DNA for the CDR3: TGTGCCAGCAGCCGGACAGCTAACTATGGCTACACCTTC. Amino acids: CASSRTANYGYTF.

With regard to this clone: A much larger clone differs from this one at a single base, so this may be a read error. The same CDR3 arises from other DNA sequences in this sample as well. The V gene is TRBV7-3, the J gene TRBJ2-3, with D hard to call. V was trimmed by 4 bases and J by 2 bases, leaving 1 base between them. The CDR3 extends over 11 amino acids. Germline values: CDR1 SGHTA, CDR2 FQGTGA. The CDR3 region is CASSSTDTQYF. The CDR3 DNA sequence: TGTGCCAGCAGCTCCACAGATACGCAGTATTTT.

This clone was seen a few times. The chain links TRBV7-3 to TRBJ1-3, with no clear D. Germline values: CDR1 SGHTA, CDR2 FQGTGA. The CDR3 is made up of 15 amino acids. Trimming left V 2 bases short and J 0 bases short, with 8 bases between. In DNA form, the CDR3 reads TGTGCCAGCAGCTTAGGAATTGGCTCTGGAAACACCATATATTTT. This translates into CASSLGIGSGNTIYF. Full variable domain (missing parts from reference TRBV7-3 and TRBJ1-3): GAGVSQTPSNKVTEKGKYVELRCDPISGHTALYWYRQSLGQGPEFLIYFQGTGAADDSGLPNDRFFAVRPEGSVSTLKIQRTERGDSAVYLCASSLGIGSGNTIYFGEGSWLTVV.

The rearrangement joins TRBV11-1 to TRBJ1-1; D might be TRBD1 (5 bases). V dropped 5 bases and J dropped 7 bases, with 17 bases sitting between them. In germline, CDR1 is SGHAT, CDR2 FQDESV (reference sequence). This CDR3 has 14 residues. The CDR3 here is CASSPRQTINEAFF. CDR3 DNA: TGTGCCAGCAGCCCCCGACAGACGATAAATGAAGCTTTCTTT. Drawing the rest from reference TRBV11-1 and TRBJ1-1, the complete variable domain is EAEVAQSPRYKITEKSQAVAFWCDPISGHATLYWYRQILGQGPELLVQFQDESVVDDSQLPKDRFSAERLKGVDSTLKIQPAELGDSAMYLCASSPRQTINEAFFGQGTRLTVV.

V is TRBV5-1 and J is TRBJ2-7, with D possibly matching TRBD2 (6 bases). V dropped 4 bases and J dropped 3 bases, with 17 bases sitting between them. This CDR3 has 15 residues. Germline V gene data show CDR1 as SGHRS and CDR2 as YFSETQ. CDR3 loop: CASSPYRDSNYEQYF. CDR3 in DNA: TGCGCCAGCAGCCCCTACCGGGACTCTAACTACGAGCAGTACTTC.

The chain joins TRBV11-2 to TRBJ2-3; TRBD2 aligns across 10 bases. J gave up 3 bases and V 1 base, and 4 bases lay outside the gene matches. CDR3 length: 16 residues. The germline V gene encodes CDR1 SGHAT and CDR2 FQNNGV. CDR3 residues: CASSLVLAGLTDTQYF. The CDR3, as DNA: TGTGCCAGCAGCTTAGTACTAGCGGGATTAACAGATACGCAGTATTTT.

The chain carries TRBV7-9 and TRBJ1-2; 7 bases align to TRBD1. The CDR3 totals 14 residues. Germline V gives CDR1 SEHNR, CDR2 FQNEAQ (reference sequence). J lost 5 bases, V lost 1 base, and 4 bases had no gene match. CDR3 DNA sequence: TGTGCCAGCAGCTTAGGGGACAGCCTATATGGCTACACCTTC. This codes for CASSLGDSLYGYTF.

This clone was recorded only once. This chain links TRBV29-1 with TRBJ2-3; the match to TRBD2 covers 14 bases. The CDR3 is 14 amino acids. The germline gives CDR1 SQVTM, CDR2 ANQGSEA. The V segment lost 6 bases and the J segment 5 bases; nucleotides outside the gene matches: 4. CDR3 in DNA: TGCAGCGTCGCCGGGACTAGCGGGAGAGATACGCAGTATTTT. This translates into CSVAGTSGRDTQYF.

The J gene is TRBJ2-5, the V gene TRBV2, with 9 positions matching TRBD2. Trimming took 2 bases from V and 7 from J; bases not matched to a gene: 5. CDR3 length: 14 residues. The germline gives CDR1 SNHLY, CDR2 FYNNEI. This CDR3 is CASSELAGSGTQYF. The CDR3 nucleotides are TGTGCCAGCAGTGAACTAGCGGGGTCAGGGACCCAGTACTTC.

The chain has TRBV5-1 and TRBJ2-1; TRBD1 aligns across 7 bases. Germline CDR1 is SGHRS and CDR2 is YFSETQ. The CDR3 is 15 residues long. Trimming removed 4 bases from V and 7 bases from J; junction bases left unmatched: 11. CDR3 sequence reads: CASSPTTTGKNEQFF. In nucleotides, the CDR3 is TGCGCCAGCAGCCCGACGACGACAGGGAAGAATGAGCAGTTCTTC.

The J gene is TRBJ1-2, the V gene TRBV28; D unresolved. CDR3 length: 13 amino acids. Trimming took off 2 bases at V and 1 base at J, with 5 bases between the two ends. The germline CDR1 and CDR2 sequences are MDHEN and SYDVKM. As DNA, the CDR3 is TGTGCCAGCAGTTTACAGAATAACTATGGCTACACCTTC. This gives the protein CASSLQNNYGYTF.

The chain combines TRBV28 with TRBJ1-5; no clear D. With 6 bases removed from V and 2 bases from J, the gap between germline ends came to 14 bases. The CDR3 is 15 amino acids. CDR1 is MDHEN, CDR2 SYDVKM, per germline. CDR3 bases: TGTGCCAGCAGCGGACGCGTCTTTGGCAATCAGCCCCAGCATTTT. Amino acid sequence: CASSGRVFGNQPQHF.

The CDR3 DNA reads as TGTGCCAGTAACAGGGATGGGGCCTACGAGCAGTACTTC. Protein: CASNRDGAYEQYF. The V and J genes are TRBV28 and TRBJ2-7, with D possibly TRBD1 on 6 matching bases. The CDR3 covers 13 residues. Looked up from germline, CDR1 is MDHEN and CDR2 is SYDVKM. The V end lost 9 bases, the J end lost 2 bases, and 14 bases lay between the germline ends.

The J gene is TRBJ2-1, the V gene TRBV6-1; D unclear. V was cut by 5 bases and J by 10 bases, with 15 bases left in between. This CDR3 spans 13 amino acids. Germline V lookup: CDR1 MNHNS, CDR2 SASEGT. The CDR3 DNA reads TGTGCCAGCAGTAAACTTGGGGTTCGGGAGCAGTTCTTC. Its translation is CASSKLGVREQFF.

Remarks on this clone: This CDR3 is also generated by other DNA sequences in the sample. V usage is TRBV5-1 and J usage is TRBJ2-7; 8 bases are a match to TRBD2. This CDR3 has 15 residues. The germline CDR1 and CDR2 sequences are SGHRS and YFSETQ. With 0 bases clipped from V and 4 bases from J, the junction kept 6 bases outside the gene matches. CDR3 nucleotides: TGCGCCAGCAGCTTGGATGGACTAGCATCTTACGAGCAGTACTTC. Its protein is CASSLDGLASYEQYF. The full variable domain, in which reference TRBV5-1 and TRBJ2-7 provide the parts outside the CDR3, is KAGVTQTPRYLIKTRGQQVTLSCSPISGHRSVSWYQQTPGQGLQFLFEYFSETQRNKGNFPGRFSGRQFSNSRSEMNVSTLELGDSALYLCASSLDGLASYEQYFGPGTRLTVT.

This clone was recorded a few times. The chain carries TRBV7-8 and TRBJ2-1; 7 bases are shared with TRBD2. Trimming at V came to 5 bases and at J to 12 bases, leaving 19 bases not matched to a gene. The CDR3 sequence is 16 residues long. Looked up from germline, CDR1 is SGHVS and CDR2 is FQNEAQ. The CDR3 coding sequence is TGTGCCAGCAGCCTACTCGGACTAGAGGTCCCCCGTGCGCAGTTCTTC. This encodes CASSLLGLEVPRAQFF.

This rearrangement joins TRBV21-1 to TRBJ1-1. TRBV21-1 is assigned pseudogene status. The CDR3 consists of 14 residues. CDR3 nucleotides: TGTGCCAGCAGCCAAATGGTAGTTCGCACTGAAGCTTTCTTT. It codes for CASSQMVVRTEAFF.

The chain employs TRBV27 and TRBJ2-7; D perhaps matches TRBD1 (6 bases). In germline, CDR1 is MNHEY, CDR2 SMNVEV (reference sequence). The CDR3 totals 13 residues. The V gene lost 2 bases and the J gene lost 7 bases, with 12 bases spanning the gap. This CDR3 is CASSLRQGMEQYF. The CDR3 DNA sequence: TGTGCCAGCAGTTTAAGGCAGGGGATGGAGCAGTACTTC.

The chain combines TRBV5-4 with TRBJ2-2, with D perhaps matching TRBD1 (6 bases). V lost 2 bases, J lost 4 bases, and 15 bases lay in between. This CDR3 is built from 16 residues. Germline loops: CDR1 SGHNT, CDR2 YYREEE (reference sequence). CDR3 amino acids: CASSFGTHVSTGELFF. The CDR3 DNA follows: TGTGCCAGCAGCTTCGGGACACACGTTTCCACCGGGGAGCTGTTTTTT.